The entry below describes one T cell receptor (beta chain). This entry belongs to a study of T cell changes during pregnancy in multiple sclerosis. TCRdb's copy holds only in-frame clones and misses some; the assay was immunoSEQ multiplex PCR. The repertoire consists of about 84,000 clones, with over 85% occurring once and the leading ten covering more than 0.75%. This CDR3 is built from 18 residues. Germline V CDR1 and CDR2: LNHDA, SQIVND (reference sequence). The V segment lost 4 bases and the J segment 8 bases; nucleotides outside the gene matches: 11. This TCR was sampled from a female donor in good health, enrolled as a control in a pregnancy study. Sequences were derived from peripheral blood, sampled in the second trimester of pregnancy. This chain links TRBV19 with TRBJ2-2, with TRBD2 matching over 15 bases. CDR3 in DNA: TGTGCCAGTAGTACCCGCCCCACCGGGACTAGCGGGAGGGGGGAGCTGTTTTTT. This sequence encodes CASSTRPTGTSGRGELFF.